This is a list of T cell receptor beta chains from one sample in a study of shared clonotypes between healthy human individuals. Repertoires were generated with immunoSEQ multiplex PCR, while TCRdb's copy carries only in-frame clones and drops some. There are some 2,500,000 clones in the sample; 80% to 95% occur only once, and around 0.38% lies in the top ten. Sequenced: naive CD4+ T cells from PBMCs. The receptors here all came from a man younger than 35 in good health. Some clones in this sample may be carry-over from other donors' samples. CDR3s include the opening cysteine and the closing phenylalanine or tryptophan. The D gene is left open where the match is weak. Clone size is stated in some rows and not others, as once, few, many or a class when expanded.

clone size: NA; J gene: TRBJ2-7; V gene: TRBV4-1; D gene: NA; CDR3 protein: CASRGAGREQYF; CDR3 DNA: TGCGCCAGCAGGGGGGCCGGGAGGGAGCAGTACTTC
clone size: NA; J gene: TRBJ2-5; V gene: TRBV29-1; D gene: NA; CDR3 protein: CSAGNGVRPTEYF; CDR3 DNA: TGCAGCGCCGGAAACGGGGTAAGGCCGACGGAGTACTTC
clone size: NA; J gene: TRBJ2-7; V gene: TRBV27; D gene: NA; CDR3 protein: CASSSSDRYEQYF; CDR3 DNA: TGTGCCAGCAGTTCTAGCGACCGCTACGAGCAGTACTTC
clone size: once; J gene: TRBJ1-1; V gene: TRBV29-1; D gene: TRBD1; CDR3 protein: CSVAQGRVGDEAFF; CDR3 DNA: TGCAGCGTCGCACAGGGGCGGGTAGGAGATGAAGCTTTCTTT
clone size: once; J gene: TRBJ2-3; V gene: TRBV28; D gene: NA; CDR3 protein: CASGTHTDTQYF; CDR3 DNA: TGTGCCAGCGGAACACACACAGATACGCAGTATTTT
clone size: NA; J gene: TRBJ2-7; V gene: TRBV9; D gene: TRBD1; CDR3 protein: CASSVDQGASEQYF; CDR3 DNA: TGTGCCAGCAGCGTAGATCAGGGGGCGAGCGAGCAGTACTTC
clone size: NA; J gene: TRBJ2-4; V gene: TRBV2; D gene: NA; CDR3 protein: CASGRDEGIQYF; CDR3 DNA: TGTGCCAGCGGCCGGGACGAGGGCATTCAGTACTTC
clone size: NA; J gene: TRBJ1-1; V gene: TRBV30; D gene: NA; CDR3 protein: CAWSVSRPGRAFF; CDR3 DNA: TGTGCCTGGAGTGTGTCCCGGCCGGGAAGAGCTTTCTTT
clone size: NA; J gene: TRBJ2-2; V gene: TRBV9; D gene: TRBD1; CDR3 protein: CASSARRGQGSNTGELFF; CDR3 DNA: TGTGCCAGCAGCGCACGCCGGGGACAGGGGTCTAACACCGGGGAGCTGTTTTTT
clone size: NA; J gene: TRBJ1-5; V gene: TRBV2; D gene: NA; CDR3 protein: CASSLEGRVGQPQHF; CDR3 DNA: TGTGCCAGCAGCCTAGAGGGCAGGGTGGGCCAGCCCCAGCATTTT
clone size: NA; J gene: TRBJ2-3; V gene: TRBV7-9; D gene: NA; CDR3 protein: CASSLAGPPTDTQYF; CDR3 DNA: TGTGCCAGCAGCTTAGCAGGGCCCCCCACAGATACGCAGTATTTT
clone size: NA; J gene: TRBJ2-7; V gene: TRBV5-4; D gene: NA; CDR3 protein: CASSQPGGQREQYF; CDR3 DNA: TGTGCCAGCAGCCAACCTGGGGGCCAAAGGGAGCAGTACTTC
clone size: NA; J gene: TRBJ2-7; V gene: TRBV11-3; D gene: TRBD1; CDR3 protein: CASSPRTGAIYEQYF; CDR3 DNA: TGTGCCAGCAGCCCCAGGACAGGGGCGATCTACGAGCAGTACTTC
clone size: NA; J gene: TRBJ2-1; V gene: TRBV20-1; D gene: NA; CDR3 protein: CSARLYNEQFF; CDR3 DNA: TGCAGTGCTAGACTATACAATGAGCAGTTCTTC
clone size: NA; J gene: TRBJ2-2; V gene: TRBV7-8; D gene: NA; CDR3 protein: CASIEQQGGNTGELFF; CDR3 DNA: TGTGCCAGCATCGAACAGCAGGGCGGGAACACCGGGGAGCTGTTTTTT
clone size: NA; J gene: TRBJ2-1; V gene: TRBV27; D gene: TRBD2; CDR3 protein: CASSGRALGDNEQFF; CDR3 DNA: TGTGCCAGCTCCGGGAGGGCCTTAGGAGACAATGAGCAGTTCTTC
clone size: NA; J gene: TRBJ2-2; V gene: TRBV5-1; D gene: NA; CDR3 protein: CASSLGSDGALLGELFF; CDR3 DNA: TGCGCCAGCAGCTTGGGCTCTGATGGGGCCTTGCTGGGCGAGCTGTTTTTT
clone size: NA; J gene: TRBJ1-1; V gene: TRBV6-6; D gene: NA; CDR3 protein: CASNVQNTEAFF; CDR3 DNA: TGTGCCAGCAATGTACAGAACACTGAAGCTTTCTTT
clone size: NA; J gene: TRBJ1-1; V gene: TRBV7-2; D gene: NA; CDR3 protein: CASSLRVDTEAFF; CDR3 DNA: TGTGCCAGCAGCTTGCGGGTGGACACTGAAGCTTTCTTT
clone size: NA; J gene: TRBJ2-5; V gene: TRBV28; D gene: NA; CDR3 protein: CAIRGETQYF; CDR3 DNA: TGTGCCATCCGGGGGGAGACCCAGTACTTC
clone size: NA; J gene: TRBJ2-7; V gene: TRBV6-1; D gene: NA; CDR3 protein: CASSRQTGIAYEQYF; CDR3 DNA: TGTGCCAGCAGTAGACAGACAGGAATCGCCTACGAGCAGTACTTC
clone size: NA; J gene: TRBJ2-3; V gene: TRBV28; D gene: NA; CDR3 protein: CASRADWGGHNTDTQYF; CDR3 DNA: TGTGCCAGCAGGGCAGATTGGGGCGGCCACAACACAGATACGCAGTATTTT
clone size: NA; J gene: TRBJ1-2; V gene: TRBV5-1; D gene: TRBD1; CDR3 protein: CASSLASGGYGYTF; CDR3 DNA: TGCGCCAGCAGCTTGGCCTCAGGGGGCTATGGCTACACCTTC
clone size: NA; J gene: TRBJ2-1; V gene: TRBV19; D gene: TRBD1; CDR3 protein: CASQTGTYNEQFF; CDR3 DNA: TGTGCCAGCCAGACAGGGACGTACAATGAGCAGTTCTTC
clone size: NA; J gene: TRBJ1-6; V gene: TRBV6-5; D gene: NA; CDR3 protein: CASSYTRKNSPLHF; CDR3 DNA: TGTGCCAGCAGTTATACAAGAAAAAATTCACCCCTCCACTTT
clone size: NA; J gene: TRBJ1-2; V gene: TRBV6-5; D gene: NA; CDR3 protein: CASSSPGGYGYTF; CDR3 DNA: TGTGCCAGCAGCTCCCCGGGGGGCTATGGCTACACCTTC
clone size: NA; J gene: TRBJ2-5; V gene: TRBV28; D gene: NA; CDR3 protein: CASSFSETQYF; CDR3 DNA: TGTGCCAGCAGTTTTAGCGAGACCCAGTACTTC
clone size: NA; J gene: TRBJ2-1; V gene: TRBV30; D gene: TRBD2; CDR3 protein: CACTSGRALNEQFF; CDR3 DNA: TGTGCCTGTACGAGCGGGAGGGCCCTGAATGAGCAGTTCTTC
clone size: NA; J gene: TRBJ1-2; V gene: TRBV28; D gene: TRBD1; CDR3 protein: CASSLAQGNYGYTF; CDR3 DNA: TGTGCCAGCAGTTTAGCACAGGGGAACTATGGCTACACCTTC
clone size: NA; J gene: TRBJ2-2; V gene: TRBV28; D gene: TRBD2; CDR3 protein: CASSPTLPGLAGGGTGELFF; CDR3 DNA: TGTGCCAGCAGTCCAACCCTCCCGGGACTAGCGGGAGGGGGCACCGGGGAGCTGTTTTTT
clone size: NA; J gene: TRBJ1-5; V gene: TRBV6-5; D gene: NA; CDR3 protein: CASSYAGSNQPQHF; CDR3 DNA: TGTGCCAGCAGTTACGCCGGGAGCAATCAGCCCCAGCATTTT
clone size: NA; J gene: TRBJ2-7; V gene: TRBV5-4; D gene: NA; CDR3 protein: CASSSGFSVRSYEQYF; CDR3 DNA: TGTGCCAGCAGCTCCGGATTTTCGGTGCGCTCCTACGAGCAGTACTTC
clone size: NA; J gene: TRBJ1-1; V gene: TRBV5-1; D gene: NA; CDR3 protein: CASSLEEIGPEAFF; CDR3 DNA: TGCGCCAGCAGCTTGGAAGAAATCGGGCCTGAAGCTTTCTTT
clone size: NA; J gene: TRBJ2-3; V gene: TRBV5-5; D gene: TRBD2; CDR3 protein: CASSLGLAGGLDTQYF; CDR3 DNA: TGTGCCAGCAGCCTCGGACTAGCGGGAGGTTTAGATACGCAGTATTTT
clone size: NA; J gene: TRBJ2-5; V gene: TRBV7-2; D gene: TRBD1; CDR3 protein: CASSYRDRAGGTQYF; CDR3 DNA: TGTGCCAGCAGCTATCGGGACAGGGCAGGGGGGACCCAGTACTTC
clone size: NA; J gene: TRBJ2-7; V gene: TRBV18; D gene: NA; CDR3 protein: CASSPTQRLTYEQYF; CDR3 DNA: TGTGCCAGCTCACCAACCCAACGGCTGACCTACGAGCAGTACTTC
clone size: NA; J gene: TRBJ1-1; V gene: TRBV7-8; D gene: NA; CDR3 protein: CASSPSGRGNTEAFF; CDR3 DNA: TGTGCCAGCAGCCCCAGTGGAAGGGGGAACACTGAAGCTTTCTTT
clone size: NA; J gene: TRBJ2-3; V gene: TRBV7-2; D gene: NA; CDR3 protein: CASSLALVWATQYF; CDR3 DNA: TGTGCCAGCAGCTTAGCGCTTGTCTGGGCAACGCAGTATTTT
clone size: NA; J gene: TRBJ1-5; V gene: TRBV10-3; D gene: NA; CDR3 protein: CAISEFQGGSNQPQHF; CDR3 DNA: TGTGCCATCAGTGAGTTTCAAGGGGGGAGCAATCAGCCCCAGCATTTT
clone size: NA; J gene: TRBJ2-7; V gene: TRBV7-2; D gene: TRBD2; CDR3 protein: CASSLGLAGVHEQYF; CDR3 DNA: TGTGCCAGCAGCCTAGGACTAGCGGGGGTACACGAGCAGTACTTC
clone size: NA; J gene: TRBJ1-2; V gene: TRBV19; D gene: TRBD1; CDR3 protein: CASSLRQGDGYTF; CDR3 DNA: TGTGCCAGTAGTCTAAGACAGGGGGATGGCTACACCTTC
clone size: NA; J gene: TRBJ1-2; V gene: TRBV27; D gene: TRBD1; CDR3 protein: CASSSSAIYDRDFGYTF; CDR3 DNA: TGTGCCAGCAGTTCCTCAGCAATATATGACAGGGATTTTGGCTACACCTTC
clone size: NA; J gene: TRBJ2-3; V gene: TRBV4-3; D gene: TRBD2; CDR3 protein: CASSQDREGGTDTQYF; CDR3 DNA: TGCGCCAGCAGCCAAGATCGGGAGGGAGGGACAGATACGCAGTATTTT
clone size: NA; J gene: TRBJ2-1; V gene: TRBV6-5; D gene: TRBD2; CDR3 protein: CAAFGLAGAGEQFF; CDR3 DNA: TGTGCCGCTTTCGGCCTAGCGGGAGCGGGTGAGCAGTTCTTC
clone size: NA; J gene: TRBJ2-7; V gene: TRBV29-1; D gene: TRBD2; CDR3 protein: CSVDPTGGEQYF; CDR3 DNA: TGCAGCGTTGACCCCACGGGGGGGGAGCAGTACTTC
clone size: NA; J gene: TRBJ2-1; V gene: TRBV2; D gene: NA; CDR3 protein: CASSEPDEQFF; CDR3 DNA: TGTGCCAGCAGTGAACCCGATGAGCAGTTCTTC
clone size: NA; J gene: TRBJ1-4; V gene: TRBV6-1; D gene: NA; CDR3 protein: CASRPPVEREKLFF; CDR3 DNA: TGTGCCAGCAGGCCTCCCGTGGAGAGAGAAAAACTGTTTTTT
clone size: NA; J gene: TRBJ1-2; V gene: TRBV4-1; D gene: TRBD1; CDR3 protein: CASSQVLTGGNYGYTF; CDR3 DNA: TGCGCCAGCAGCCAAGTGCTAACAGGGGGGAACTATGGCTACACCTTC
clone size: NA; J gene: TRBJ1-2; V gene: TRBV6-1; D gene: NA; CDR3 protein: CASSVLSYGYTF; CDR3 DNA: TGTGCCAGCAGTGTTCTGAGCTATGGCTACACCTTC
clone size: NA; J gene: TRBJ1-5; V gene: TRBV28; D gene: NA; CDR3 protein: CATTGRNNQPQHF; CDR3 DNA: TGTGCCACCACGGGGCGGAACAATCAGCCCCAGCATTTT
clone size: NA; J gene: TRBJ2-7; V gene: TRBV9; D gene: TRBD2; CDR3 protein: CASSAILASPNEQYF; CDR3 DNA: TGTGCCAGCAGCGCCATACTAGCGAGCCCGAACGAGCAGTACTTC
clone size: NA; J gene: TRBJ2-1; V gene: TRBV28; D gene: TRBD2; CDR3 protein: CASSSYGGGTYNEQFF; CDR3 DNA: TGTGCCAGCAGTTCCTATGGGGGAGGGACCTACAATGAGCAGTTCTTC
clone size: NA; J gene: TRBJ2-1; V gene: TRBV9; D gene: TRBD2; CDR3 protein: CASSVERASGYNEQFF; CDR3 DNA: TGTGCCAGCAGCGTAGAAAGGGCTAGCGGTTACAATGAGCAGTTCTTC
clone size: NA; J gene: TRBJ1-1; V gene: TRBV7-8; D gene: NA; CDR3 protein: CASSLFSGGPFF; CDR3 DNA: TGTGCCAGCAGCTTATTTTCCGGAGGGCCTTTCTTT
clone size: NA; J gene: TRBJ1-1; V gene: TRBV7-2; D gene: NA; CDR3 protein: CASSLATLTLPEAFF; CDR3 DNA: TGTGCCAGCAGCTTAGCTACACTGACACTTCCCGAAGCTTTCTTT
clone size: NA; J gene: TRBJ2-2; V gene: TRBV5-1; D gene: NA; CDR3 protein: CASSLVVAGELFF; CDR3 DNA: TGCGCCAGCAGCTTGGTTGTGGCCGGGGAGCTGTTTTTT
clone size: NA; J gene: TRBJ2-1; V gene: TRBV5-4; D gene: NA; CDR3 protein: CASSFPGEGNNEQFF; CDR3 DNA: TGTGCCAGCAGCTTTCCGGGGGAAGGGAACAATGAGCAGTTCTTC
clone size: NA; J gene: TRBJ2-7; V gene: TRBV5-1; D gene: TRBD1; CDR3 protein: CASSFQEGTGLSYEQYF; CDR3 DNA: TGCGCCAGCAGCTTCCAGGAAGGGACAGGGCTGTCCTACGAGCAGTACTTC
clone size: NA; J gene: TRBJ2-2; V gene: TRBV5-1; D gene: TRBD2; CDR3 protein: CASSLVLREASNTGELFF; CDR3 DNA: TGCGCCAGCAGCTTGGTCCTGCGGGAGGCCTCGAACACCGGGGAGCTGTTTTTT
clone size: NA; J gene: TRBJ2-1; V gene: TRBV14; D gene: NA; CDR3 protein: CASSHTGGGGPYNEQFF; CDR3 DNA: TGTGCCAGCAGCCACACCGGAGGGGGAGGGCCCTACAATGAGCAGTTCTTC